Listed below are T cell receptor beta chains from one sample, sequenced in a study of blood T cells in healthy people across ages. A single record per CDR3 protein comes from TCRdb applying MiXCR to the 5' RACE reads. This sample carries some 900,000 distinct CDR3 sequences, roughly 43% of them seen once, and the ten largest clones take roughly 13%. Specimen: blood. These receptors were taken from a man aged 25-45 years in good health. Each CDR3 is given with its conserved first and last residue. The order of the fields is D gene, clone size, J gene, V gene, CDR3 DNA, CDR3 protein. D genes are given only for firm matches. A clone size is listed for some rows: how often the clone was seen (once, few, many), or a class if it is expanded.

d_gene: TRBD1; abundance: once; j_gene: TRBJ2-5; v_gene: TRBV18; CDR3nt: TGTGCCAGCTCACTTCAATCCGCCGGTCAGGGGGATGAGCAGTACTTC; CDR3aa: CASSLQSAGQGDEQYF
d_gene: NA; abundance: few; j_gene: TRBJ2-1; v_gene: TRBV7-9; CDR3nt: TGTGCCAGCAGCTTAGCCGGGGGCTACCGGAATGAGCAGTTCTTC; CDR3aa: CASSLAGGYRNEQFF
d_gene: NA; abundance: few; j_gene: TRBJ2-7; v_gene: TRBV12-5; CDR3nt: TGTGCTAGTGGTTTGGCCAGCCTGAGCTCCTACGAGCAGTACTTC; CDR3aa: CASGLASLSSYEQYF
d_gene: TRBD1; abundance: NA; j_gene: TRBJ1-6; v_gene: TRBV27; CDR3nt: TGTGCCAGCGGTTTGGGACAGGCGCGAAATTCACCCCTCCACTTT; CDR3aa: CASGLGQARNSPLHF
d_gene: NA; abundance: NA; j_gene: TRBJ1-1; v_gene: TRBV4-1; CDR3nt: TGCGCCAGCAGCACTCGGGGCTTGGGCACTGAAGCTTTCTTT; CDR3aa: CASSTRGLGTEAFF
d_gene: NA; abundance: NA; j_gene: TRBJ1-6; v_gene: TRBV20-1; CDR3nt: TGCAGTGCCCCCACGGGGTATAATTCACCCCTCCACTTT; CDR3aa: CSAPTGYNSPLHF
d_gene: TRBD2; abundance: NA; j_gene: TRBJ2-5; v_gene: TRBV3-1; CDR3nt: TGTGCCAGCAGCCAAGATCTTTCGGCGGGGGGACAAGAGACCCAGTACTTC; CDR3aa: CASSQDLSAGGQETQYF
d_gene: NA; abundance: few; j_gene: TRBJ1-5; v_gene: TRBV10-3; CDR3nt: TGTGCCATCAAGATGGGGACCAATCAGCCCCAGCATTTT; CDR3aa: CAIKMGTNQPQHF
d_gene: TRBD1; abundance: NA; j_gene: TRBJ2-7; v_gene: TRBV28; CDR3nt: TGTGCCAGCAGTTTATTCGGGGACAGGGCCGAGCAGTACTTC; CDR3aa: CASSLFGDRAEQYF
d_gene: NA; abundance: NA; j_gene: TRBJ1-2; v_gene: TRBV3-1; CDR3nt: TGTGCCAGCGGGGTAACGGGGGATGGCTACACCTTC; CDR3aa: CASGVTGDGYTF
d_gene: TRBD1; abundance: few; j_gene: TRBJ1-5; v_gene: TRBV27; CDR3nt: TGTGCCAGCGCTGACAGGGGGCGCGTGCAGCCCCAGCATTTT; CDR3aa: CASADRGRVQPQHF
d_gene: NA; abundance: NA; j_gene: TRBJ2-5; v_gene: TRBV6-6; CDR3nt: TGTGCCAGCAGCGGGGCAGGTAGCTCTATAGAGACCCAGTACTTC; CDR3aa: CASSGAGSSIETQYF
d_gene: NA; abundance: NA; j_gene: TRBJ2-7; v_gene: TRBV28; CDR3nt: TGTGCCAGCAGAGCCTCCGTAGGATACGAGCAGTACTTC; CDR3aa: CASRASVGYEQYF
d_gene: TRBD1; abundance: NA; j_gene: TRBJ2-5; v_gene: TRBV29-1; CDR3nt: TGCAGCGTTGACCTCCGCCAGGGGGTCGAGACCCAGTACTTC; CDR3aa: CSVDLRQGVETQYF
d_gene: NA; abundance: NA; j_gene: TRBJ2-5; v_gene: TRBV20-1; CDR3nt: TGCAGTGCTCTAACTCAACAGCAGTACTTC; CDR3aa: CSALTQQQYF
d_gene: NA; abundance: NA; j_gene: TRBJ1-3; v_gene: TRBV20-1; CDR3nt: TGCAGTGCTAGTGGGGCCTCAAGAAACACCATATATTTT; CDR3aa: CSASGASRNTIYF
d_gene: TRBD1; abundance: NA; j_gene: TRBJ1-2; v_gene: TRBV15; CDR3nt: TGTGCCACCAGCGGGGGAAGGGGGCCCTATGGCTACACCTTC; CDR3aa: CATSGGRGPYGYTF
d_gene: TRBD2; abundance: few; j_gene: TRBJ2-1; v_gene: TRBV20-1; CDR3nt: TGCAGTGCTAGAGGGGAGCGGGGATCTACCTACAATGAGCAGTTCTTC; CDR3aa: CSARGERGSTYNEQFF
d_gene: NA; abundance: NA; j_gene: TRBJ2-5; v_gene: TRBV6-2/TRBV6-3; CDR3nt: TGTGCCAGCGCAGGGGAGCGGTCGTACCAAGAGACCCAGTACTTC; CDR3aa: CASAGERSYQETQYF
d_gene: NA; abundance: few; j_gene: TRBJ2-3; v_gene: TRBV29-1; CDR3nt: TGCAGCTCCTCCGTGGGGGGAGATACGCAGTATTTT; CDR3aa: CSSSVGGDTQYF
d_gene: NA; abundance: NA; j_gene: TRBJ2-1; v_gene: TRBV4-1; CDR3nt: TGCGCCAGCAGCCAAGACCCCGGGCGTGGGAGTTCCTACAATGAGCAGTTCTTC; CDR3aa: CASSQDPGRGSSYNEQFF
d_gene: TRBD2; abundance: NA; j_gene: TRBJ2-7; v_gene: TRBV6-1; CDR3nt: TGTGCCAGCAGTGAATTTCGGGGGGAGGGATACGAGCAGTACTTC; CDR3aa: CASSEFRGEGYEQYF
d_gene: NA; abundance: NA; j_gene: TRBJ1-1; v_gene: TRBV5-1; CDR3nt: TGCGCCAGCAGCTTGGGTTCGGGGTCCACTGAAGCTTTCTTT; CDR3aa: CASSLGSGSTEAFF
d_gene: NA; abundance: few; j_gene: TRBJ2-5; v_gene: TRBV5-5; CDR3nt: TGTGCCAGTAGCTTGAGGACCAATCAAGAGACCCAGTACTTC; CDR3aa: CASSLRTNQETQYF
d_gene: NA; abundance: NA; j_gene: TRBJ2-1; v_gene: TRBV6-5; CDR3nt: TGTGCCAGCAGTGACGTGCAAGACAATGAGCAGTTCTTC; CDR3aa: CASSDVQDNEQFF
d_gene: TRBD1; abundance: NA; j_gene: TRBJ2-7; v_gene: TRBV10-3; CDR3nt: TGTGCCATCAGTGATCCCGGACAGGGCGAGTACGAGCAGTACTTC; CDR3aa: CAISDPGQGEYEQYF
d_gene: NA; abundance: NA; j_gene: TRBJ1-1; v_gene: TRBV14; CDR3nt: TGTGCCAGCAGCCAAGATCTATCCGGAACTGAAGCTTTCTTT; CDR3aa: CASSQDLSGTEAFF
d_gene: NA; abundance: NA; j_gene: TRBJ2-3; v_gene: TRBV28; CDR3nt: TGTGCCAGCAGTCCGGTCCTGACGGATACGCAGTATTTT; CDR3aa: CASSPVLTDTQYF
d_gene: NA; abundance: NA; j_gene: TRBJ2-7; v_gene: TRBV7-2; CDR3nt: TGTGCCAGCAGCTTAGTTGGACACCACGAGCAGTACTTC; CDR3aa: CASSLVGHHEQYF
d_gene: NA; abundance: few; j_gene: TRBJ2-1; v_gene: TRBV9; CDR3nt: TGTGCCAGCAGCGCCCCCGGGACTTACAATGAGCAGTTCTTC; CDR3aa: CASSAPGTYNEQFF
d_gene: NA; abundance: NA; j_gene: TRBJ2-3; v_gene: TRBV27; CDR3nt: TGTGCCAGCAGTGGGGGACGCCGGGATACGCAGTATTTT; CDR3aa: CASSGGRRDTQYF
d_gene: TRBD1; abundance: few; j_gene: TRBJ1-2; v_gene: TRBV5-1; CDR3nt: TGCGCCAGCAGCCCCGACAGGGGGCAGGCCTATGGCTACACCTTC; CDR3aa: CASSPDRGQAYGYTF
d_gene: NA; abundance: NA; j_gene: TRBJ2-7; v_gene: TRBV12-3/TRBV12-4; CDR3nt: TGTGCCAGCAGTTTAGTACACCTTTACGAGCAGTACTTC; CDR3aa: CASSLVHLYEQYF
d_gene: TRBD2; abundance: NA; j_gene: TRBJ2-3; v_gene: TRBV7-2; CDR3nt: TGTGCCAGCAGCCTAGCGGGACCGGCCCCAGATACGCAGTATTTT; CDR3aa: CASSLAGPAPDTQYF
d_gene: NA; abundance: few; j_gene: TRBJ2-1; v_gene: TRBV29-1; CDR3nt: TGCAGCGGACAGCGAGCCTACAATGAGCAGTTCTTC; CDR3aa: CSGQRAYNEQFF
d_gene: NA; abundance: NA; j_gene: TRBJ2-5; v_gene: TRBV29-1; CDR3nt: TGCAGCGTTGAACGACAGGGAGGCCAAGAGACCCAGTACTTC; CDR3aa: CSVERQGGQETQYF
d_gene: NA; abundance: NA; j_gene: TRBJ2-7; v_gene: TRBV5-1; CDR3nt: TGCGCCAGCGGCGGGGACGCCGGAATCTACGAGCAGTACTTC; CDR3aa: CASGGDAGIYEQYF
d_gene: NA; abundance: NA; j_gene: TRBJ2-6; v_gene: TRBV6-1; CDR3nt: TGTGTCAGCAGTACTCGTGCCTCTGGGGCCAACGTCCTGACTTTC; CDR3aa: CVSSTRASGANVLTF
d_gene: NA; abundance: NA; j_gene: TRBJ1-1; v_gene: TRBV18; CDR3nt: TGTGCCAGCTCACCAAGCGAGGGGAGGCACACTGAAGCTTTCTTT; CDR3aa: CASSPSEGRHTEAFF
d_gene: TRBD1; abundance: NA; j_gene: TRBJ1-4; v_gene: TRBV7-9; CDR3nt: TGTGCCAGCAGCTTAGGAACAGGGGGCGATCAGAGTGAAAAACTGTTTTTT; CDR3aa: CASSLGTGGDQSEKLFF
d_gene: TRBD1; abundance: NA; j_gene: TRBJ2-7; v_gene: TRBV7-2; CDR3nt: TGTGCCAGCAGCCGAACAGGGGGCTTTCCTATTGCCGAGCAGTACTTC; CDR3aa: CASSRTGGFPIAEQYF
d_gene: NA; abundance: NA; j_gene: TRBJ2-5; v_gene: TRBV5-6; CDR3nt: TGTGCCAGCAGCTTGGACAGGGTCCAAGAGACCCAGTACTTC; CDR3aa: CASSLDRVQETQYF
d_gene: NA; abundance: NA; j_gene: TRBJ2-5; v_gene: TRBV20-1; CDR3nt: TGCAGTGCGTACGATAACAGGGTTGCGAAGACCCAGTACTTC; CDR3aa: CSAYDNRVAKTQYF